This TCR beta chain was sequenced during a study of shared clonotypes between healthy human individuals. Repertoires were generated with immunoSEQ multiplex PCR, while TCRdb's copy carries only in-frame clones and drops some. Altogether approximately 1,500,000 clones are present, 95% to 99% being singletons, with the ten largest covering 0.4% to 0.55%. Germline CDR1 is MNHNS and CDR2 is SASEGT. V was cut by 3 bases and J by 0 bases, with 17 bases left in between. This CDR3 region has 18 residues. The chain recombines TRBV6-1 with TRBJ2-2; D is possibly TRBD1 (5 bases). The sequencing sample was made of naive CD4+ T cells sorted from blood. Specified subset: CD45RA+ positively selected. The sequence derives from a man aged 30 to 45 in good health. In DNA form, the CDR3 reads TGTGCCAGCAGTGACCCGATAAGGGGCAGGGCGAACACCGGGGAGCTGTTTTTT. Residues: CASSDPIRGRANTGELFF.